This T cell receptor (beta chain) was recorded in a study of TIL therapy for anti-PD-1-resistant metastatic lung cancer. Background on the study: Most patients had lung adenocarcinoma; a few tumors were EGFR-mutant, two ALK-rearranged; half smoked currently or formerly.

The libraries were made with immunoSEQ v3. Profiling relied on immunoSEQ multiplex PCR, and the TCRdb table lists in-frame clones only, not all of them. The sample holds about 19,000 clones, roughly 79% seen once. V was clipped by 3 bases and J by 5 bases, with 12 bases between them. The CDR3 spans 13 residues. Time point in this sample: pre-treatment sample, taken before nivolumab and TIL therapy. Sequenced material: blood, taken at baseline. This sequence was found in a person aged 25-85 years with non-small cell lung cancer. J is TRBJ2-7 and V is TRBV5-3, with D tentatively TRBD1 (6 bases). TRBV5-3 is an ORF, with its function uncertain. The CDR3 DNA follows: TGTGCCAGAAGCTACCTACAGGGAAACGAGCAGTACTTC. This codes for CARSYLQGNEQYF.